The 22 T cell receptor beta chains given below trace back to one sample, sequenced in a study of technical replicates of blood from a handful of donors. Produced via immunoSEQ multiplex PCR; TCRdb's table is partial and in-frame only. Here the sample spans 65,000 to 85,000 clones, 96% being singletons. Sequenced: T cells isolated from PBMCs. Receptors were obtained from a human donor in good health.

The gene calls are TRBV6-6 and TRBJ1-3; no clear D. The germline gives CDR1 MNHNY, CDR2 SVGAGI (reference sequence). The CDR3 has 12 amino acids. V lost 8 bases and J lost 4, with 9 bases in between. CDR3 residues: CASSVRGNTIYF. DNA for the CDR3: TGTGCCAGCTCGGTACGGGGAAACACCATATATTTT.

In DNA, the CDR3 is TGTGCCAGCAGCTTAATATCAGGGGCCCCTTACAATGAGCAGTTCTTC. Its translation is CASSLISGAPYNEQFF. The rearrangement uses TRBV28 and TRBJ2-1, with D possibly TRBD1 on 6 matching bases. With 6 bases removed from V and 4 bases from J, the gap between germline ends came to 19 bases. CDR3 length equals 16 residues. Germline assignment: CDR1 MDHEN and CDR2 SYDVKM.

This chain uses TRBV5-6 with TRBJ1-1; perhaps TRBD1 as D (5 bases). Trimming removed 3 bases from V and 4 bases from J, with 7 bases in between. The CDR3 runs 12 residues. The germline V gene encodes CDR1 SGHDT and CDR2 YYEEEE. The DNA for the CDR3 is TGTGCCAGCAGCTACAGGTTCACTGAAGCTTTCTTT. This sequence encodes CASSYRFTEAFF.

V is TRBV27 and J is TRBJ1-4; tentatively, D is TRBD1 (5 bases). There are 13 residues in the CDR3. CDR1 MNHEY and CDR2 SMNVEV come from the germline V gene (reference sequence). Trimming took 7 bases from V and 7 from J, leaving 13 bases between them. This CDR3 is CASKAGFGEKLFF. The CDR3 nucleotides read TGTGCCAGCAAGGCAGGGTTTGGTGAAAAACTGTTTTTT. Together with reference TRBV27 and TRBJ1-4, the CDR3 gives the full variable domain: EAQVTQNPRYLITVTGKKLTVTCSQNMNHEYMSWYRQDPGLGLRQIYYSMNVEVTDKGDVPEGYKVSRKEKRNFPLILESPSPNQTSLYFCASKAGFGEKLFFGSGTQLSVL.

The chain is built from TRBV19 and TRBJ1-5; 10 bases agree with TRBD1. The CDR3 is made up of 14 amino acids. The ends lost 8 bases at V and 6 bases at J; junction bases unmatched: 7. The V gene's germline CDR1 is LNHDA and CDR2 SQIVND (reference sequence). CDR3 loop: CASRPGQGSQPQHF. The CDR3 region has the DNA TGTGCCAGTCGACCGGGACAGGGGAGTCAGCCCCAGCATTTT.

The V call is TRBV6-4, the J call TRBJ2-3; tentative D call: TRBD2 (6 bases). Germline V CDR1 and CDR2: MRHNA, SNTAGT. Trimming took 4 bases from V and 5 from J, leaving 10 bases between them. There are 13 residues in the CDR3. The CDR3 reads CASSGDSGDTQYF. DNA for the CDR3: TGTGCCAGCAGTGGGGATAGCGGAGATACGCAGTATTTT.

This rearrangement joins TRBV9 to TRBJ1-1, with a weak D call TRBD1 (6 bases). The CDR3 consists of 16 residues. Looked up from germline, CDR1 is SGDLS and CDR2 is YYNGEE. The ends were cut back, 0 bases at V and 0 bases at J, with 12 bases in the middle. CDR3 sequence reads: CASSVVGAGVNTEAFF. The DNA of the CDR3 is TGTGCCAGCAGCGTAGTGGGGGCGGGGGTGAACACTGAAGCTTTCTTT.

J is TRBJ1-2 and V is TRBV15; D possibly corresponds to TRBD1 (6 bases). Germline V gene data show CDR1 as LNHNV and CDR2 as YYDKDF (reference sequence). Trimming took 3 bases from V and 8 from J, leaving 19 bases between them. This CDR3 has 15 amino acids. The CDR3 reads CATSSRTGITYGYTF. The CDR3 region has the DNA TGTGCCACCAGCAGCCGCACAGGGATAACCTACGGCTACACCTTC.

The J gene is TRBJ1-1, the V gene TRBV7-2; no definite D call. Germline values: CDR1 SGHTA, CDR2 FQGNSA. The CDR3 consists of 13 residues. Trimming took off 10 bases at V and 1 base at J, with 13 bases between the two ends. The CDR3 loop is CATRAASNTEAFF. The DNA of the CDR3 is TGTGCCACCCGCGCGGCATCGAACACTGAAGCTTTCTTT.

The gene calls are TRBV4-1 and TRBJ1-5; D possibly corresponds to TRBD1 (5 bases). V shed 1 base and J shed 0 bases, with 16 bases lying between them. The CDR3 is 18 amino acids. CDR1 MGHRA and CDR2 YSYEKL come from the germline V gene. The CDR3 here is CASSQVLSSGYSNQPQHF. The DNA of the CDR3 is TGCGCCAGCAGCCAAGTCCTCTCCTCAGGGTATAGCAATCAGCCCCAGCATTTT.

The chain carries TRBV19 and TRBJ2-3; D call uncertain. CDR1 is LNHDA and CDR2 is SQIVND in the germline V gene (reference sequence). The V gene lost 7 bases and the J gene lost 0 bases, with 17 bases spanning the gap. The CDR3 runs to 16 residues. CDR3 sequence (DNA): TGTGCCAGTATGAGTCCCGGGTCTACTAGCACAGATACGCAGTATTTT. Translated, it gives CASMSPGSTSTDTQYF.

The chain links TRBV4-1 to TRBJ2-1, with D perhaps TRBD2 (6 bases). The CDR3 sequence is 13 residues long. CDR1 MGHRA and CDR2 YSYEKL come from the germline V gene. V dropped 4 bases and J dropped 7 bases, with 11 bases sitting between them. The CDR3 DNA sequence: TGCGCCAGCAGCCGTGGAGGGACGAATGAGCAGTTCTTC. Amino acid sequence: CASSRGGTNEQFF.

V usage is TRBV29-1 and J usage is TRBJ2-1; maybe TRBD2 (5 bases). Germline V gene lookup returns CDR1 SQVTM and CDR2 ANQGSEA. V was trimmed by 3 bases and J by 3 bases, leaving 6 bases between them. The CDR3 contains 12 residues. The CDR3 is CSVDRGYNEQFF. In DNA, the CDR3 is TGCAGCGTTGACCGGGGCTACAATGAGCAGTTCTTC.

The chain has TRBV9 and TRBJ1-3; perhaps TRBD1 as D (5 bases). V lost 1 base to trimming and J lost 3 bases, with 26 bases between them. Germline V gene lookup returns CDR1 SGDLS and CDR2 YYNGEE. The CDR3 is 20 residues long. Written as DNA, the CDR3 is TGTGCCAGCAGCGTACAGGCCGGCGCGGGGCGGATTATCGGTGGAAACACCATATATTTT. It translates to CASSVQAGAGRIIGGNTIYF.

The CDR3 bases are TGTGCCAGCAGTGATGTCGGACAAGGGTTAACTCGAGGCTACACCTTC. Amino acid sequence: CASSDVGQGLTRGYTF. The rearrangement links TRBV6-1 to TRBJ1-2, with a possible D match to TRBD1 (5 bases). CDR1 and CDR2 (germline): MNHNS, SASEGT. Trimming shortened V by 3 bases and J by 8 bases, and 22 bases separated the two germline ends. CDR3 length: 16 residues.

The rearrangement uses TRBV9 and TRBJ1-5; 7 nucleotides align to TRBD1. This CDR3 has 16 amino acids. Trimming took 0 bases from V and 3 from J; bases not matched to a gene: 6. Germline V gene lookup returns CDR1 SGDLS and CDR2 YYNGEE. DNA for the CDR3: TGTGCCAGCAGCGTAGGGGGACAGACTTACAATCAGCCCCAGCATTTT. Translated, it gives CASSVGGQTYNQPQHF.

The rearrangement uses TRBV28 and TRBJ2-7, with D hard to call. There are 13 residues in the CDR3. Germline V gene lookup returns CDR1 MDHEN and CDR2 SYDVKM. Trimming stripped 5 bases from V and 4 bases from J, with 12 bases between. The CDR3 is CASSGHIWYEQYF. For the CDR3, the DNA is TGTGCCAGCAGTGGGCACATTTGGTACGAGCAGTACTTC.

The rearrangement uses TRBV9 and TRBJ2-5; TRBD1 aligns across 7 bases. V lost 0 bases and J lost 2; bases outside the gene matches: 4. The germline CDR1 and CDR2 sequences are SGDLS and YYNGEE. This CDR3 has 15 residues. CDR3 amino acids: CASSVAQGVQETQYF. The DNA for the CDR3 is TGTGCCAGCAGCGTAGCCCAGGGGGTTCAAGAGACCCAGTACTTC.

The chain uses TRBV29-1 and TRBJ1-2; 8 bases agree with TRBD1. This CDR3 has 14 amino acids. J lost 7 bases, V lost 3 bases, and 10 bases had no gene match. Germline assignment: CDR1 SQVTM and CDR2 ANQGSEA. DNA for the CDR3: TGCAGCGTTGAGGTGTTGCAGGGGGCCAGTGGCTACACCTTC. Translated: CSVEVLQGASGYTF.

This chain links TRBV7-9 with TRBJ2-1; 11 bases are a match to TRBD2. The CDR3 covers 16 residues. The germline V gene has CDR1 SEHNR and CDR2 FQNEAQ (reference sequence). With 5 bases clipped from V and 9 bases from J, the junction kept 12 bases outside the gene matches. Written as DNA, the CDR3 is TGTGCCAGCAGCGAGGGACTAGCGGACAAAACCGGTGAGCAGTTCTTC. As protein: CASSEGLADKTGEQFF.

V and J are TRBV6-5 and TRBJ1-2, with D maybe TRBD1 (6 bases). This CDR3 is 13 amino acids long. Germline V gene lookup returns CDR1 MNHEY and CDR2 SVGAGI. Trimming took 7 bases from V and 3 from J, leaving 12 bases between them. The DNA for the CDR3 is TGTGCCAGCACCAAACAGGGCCACTATGGCTACACCTTC. Its protein product is CASTKQGHYGYTF.

The chain couples TRBV11-2 to TRBJ1-1; TRBD1 is a possible D gene (5 bases). V gave up 4 bases and J gave up 5 bases, with 17 bases separating them. The length of the CDR3 is 15 residues. Germline CDR1 SGHAT, CDR2 FQNNGV. CDR3 nucleotide sequence: TGTGCCAGCAGCTCGATTTCTGGGGGGAAAACTGAAGCTTTCTTT. It specifies CASSSISGGKTEAFF.